This is a list of T cell receptor beta chains from one sample in a study of T-cell reconstitution after alpha-beta-depleted transplantation in children. Using its own MiXCR run on the PCR reads, TCRdb lists one record per CDR3 protein. The table has fewer than 550,000 distinct CDR3 sequences, about an eighth seen once. The sequencing here drew on PBMCs, mostly from graft donor cells, taken 180 days after TCRalphabeta/CD19-depleted stem cell transplant. These receptors originate from a female patient aged 2 to 10 who had a stem cell transplant for aplastic anemia, so the T cells may come from the graft donor. The CDR3 runs from the conserved cysteine through the conserved F or W. Fields, in order: CDR3 protein, CDR3 DNA, V gene, clone size, J gene, D gene, CDR3 length. D genes are given only for firm matches. Part of the rows lack a size; the others show once, few, many or a class for expanded clones.

cdr3_aa: CASSLFILAANPVYNEQFF
cdr3_nt: TGTGCCAGCAGCTTGTTTATACTAGCGGCTAACCCCGTATACAATGAGCAGTTCTTC
v_call: TRBV11-2
clone_size: many
j_call: TRBJ2-1
d_call: TRBD2
cdr3_length: 19

cdr3_aa: CSASSRGHPGSYNEQFF
cdr3_nt: TGCAGTGCTAGCTCCAGGGGGCATCCCGGCTCCTACAATGAGCAGTTCTTC
v_call: TRBV20-1
clone_size: few
j_call: TRBJ2-1
d_call: TRBD1
cdr3_length: 17

cdr3_aa: CASSPQGVRGHAGNTIYF
cdr3_nt: TGTGCCAGCAGCCCTCAAGGGGTACGGGGGCACGCCGGAAACACCATATATTTT
v_call: TRBV12-3/TRBV12-4
clone_size: few
j_call: TRBJ1-3
d_call: -
cdr3_length: 18

cdr3_aa: CASSTTGGAGSGYTF
cdr3_nt: TGTGCCAGCAGCACCACAGGGGGGGCGGGTAGTGGCTACACCTTC
v_call: TRBV28
clone_size: few
j_call: TRBJ1-2
d_call: TRBD1
cdr3_length: 15

cdr3_aa: CASKEAGELFF
cdr3_nt: TGTGCCAGCAAGGAGGCCGGGGAGCTGTTTTTT
v_call: TRBV12-3/TRBV12-4
clone_size: many
j_call: TRBJ2-2
d_call: -
cdr3_length: 11

cdr3_aa: CASSPIGGANTEAFF
cdr3_nt: TGTGCCAGCAGCCCCATTGGGGGAGCGAACACTGAAGCTTTCTTT
v_call: TRBV4-2
clone_size: -
j_call: TRBJ1-1
d_call: -
cdr3_length: 15

cdr3_aa: CATSREGTNYGYTF
cdr3_nt: TGTGCCACCAGCAGAGAGGGGACAAACTATGGCTACACCTTC
v_call: TRBV15
clone_size: -
j_call: TRBJ1-2
d_call: -
cdr3_length: 14

cdr3_aa: CASSYKPAPSTDTQYF
cdr3_nt: TGTGCCAGCAGTTATAAGCCTGCGCCTAGCACAGATACGCAGTATTTT
v_call: TRBV6-5
clone_size: -
j_call: TRBJ2-3
d_call: -
cdr3_length: 16

cdr3_aa: CSARIPITGELFF
cdr3_nt: TGCAGTGCTAGAATACCTATTACCGGGGAGCTGTTTTTT
v_call: TRBV20-1
clone_size: many
j_call: TRBJ2-2
d_call: -
cdr3_length: 13

cdr3_aa: CATSDHVPGADTQYF
cdr3_nt: TGTGCCACCAGTGACCACGTCCCGGGAGCAGATACGCAGTATTTT
v_call: TRBV24-1
clone_size: few
j_call: TRBJ2-3
d_call: -
cdr3_length: 15

cdr3_aa: CASSLLRETEAFF
cdr3_nt: TGTGCCAGCAGTTTACTGCGAGAAACTGAAGCTTTCTTT
v_call: TRBV12-3/TRBV12-4
clone_size: -
j_call: TRBJ1-1
d_call: -
cdr3_length: 13

cdr3_aa: CASSRHLAGGYNEQFF
cdr3_nt: TGTGCCAGCAGCCGACACCTAGCGGGAGGGTACAATGAGCAGTTCTTC
v_call: TRBV12-3/TRBV12-4
clone_size: -
j_call: TRBJ2-1
d_call: TRBD2
cdr3_length: 16

cdr3_aa: CASSYPATGGNQPQHF
cdr3_nt: TGTGCCAGCAGTTATCCCGCGACAGGGGGCAATCAGCCCCAGCATTTT
v_call: TRBV6-5
clone_size: -
j_call: TRBJ1-5
d_call: TRBD1
cdr3_length: 16

cdr3_aa: CAIRDGPNSPLHF
cdr3_nt: TGTGCCATCAGGGACGGCCCAAATTCACCCCTCCACTTT
v_call: TRBV10-3
clone_size: few
j_call: TRBJ1-6
d_call: -
cdr3_length: 13

cdr3_aa: CASSLGRNPINEQFF
cdr3_nt: TGTGCCAGCAGCTTAGGCCGGAATCCGATTAATGAGCAGTTCTTC
v_call: TRBV7-8
clone_size: few
j_call: TRBJ2-1
d_call: -
cdr3_length: 15

cdr3_aa: CASSPRTGGNEQFF
cdr3_nt: TGTGCCAGCAGCCCCCGGACAGGGGGCAATGAGCAGTTCTTC
v_call: TRBV12-3/TRBV12-4
clone_size: many
j_call: TRBJ2-1
d_call: TRBD1
cdr3_length: 14

cdr3_aa: CSASLGTGEADEQYF
cdr3_nt: TGCAGTGCGAGCCTTGGGACAGGGGAAGCCGACGAGCAGTACTTC
v_call: TRBV20-1
clone_size: few
j_call: TRBJ2-7
d_call: TRBD1
cdr3_length: 15

cdr3_aa: CASRPMPRLGQGAFNQPQHF
cdr3_nt: TGTGCCAGCAGGCCAATGCCGCGCTTGGGACAGGGGGCGTTCAATCAGCCCCAGCATTTT
v_call: TRBV28
clone_size: -
j_call: TRBJ1-5
d_call: TRBD1
cdr3_length: 20

cdr3_aa: CASSQEGGRAGETQYF
cdr3_nt: TGCGCCAGCAGCCAAGAAGGCGGGAGGGCCGGTGAGACCCAGTACTTC
v_call: TRBV4-3
clone_size: few
j_call: TRBJ2-5
d_call: TRBD2
cdr3_length: 16

cdr3_aa: CASSELQGAWNQPQHF
cdr3_nt: TGTGCCAGCAGTGAACTGCAGGGGGCTTGGAATCAGCCCCAGCATTTT
v_call: TRBV2
clone_size: few
j_call: TRBJ1-5
d_call: TRBD1
cdr3_length: 16

cdr3_aa: CASSQDRFSGPYTGELFF
cdr3_nt: TGCGCCAGCAGCCAAGATCGATTTAGCGGCCCCTATACCGGGGAGCTGTTTTTT
v_call: TRBV4-3
clone_size: -
j_call: TRBJ2-2
d_call: -
cdr3_length: 18

cdr3_aa: CASSLRRTGSYEQYF
cdr3_nt: TGTGCCAGCAGTTTAAGGAGGACAGGCTCCTACGAGCAGTACTTC
v_call: TRBV27
clone_size: few
j_call: TRBJ2-7
d_call: TRBD1
cdr3_length: 15